This T cell receptor (beta chain) is drawn from a study of cytomegalovirus exposure and HLA in healthy donors. Amplification used 60 Vbeta primers and 13 Jbeta primers. Assay used: immunoSEQ multiplex PCR; TCRdb lists only in-frame clones, some missing. The profile shows about 160,000 clones, 65% to 85% of them singletons. The CDR3 is made up of 12 amino acids. The ends were cut back, 4 bases at V and 4 bases at J, with 7 bases in the middle. Looked up from germline, CDR1 is MDHEN and CDR2 is SYDVKM. Sequencing was performed on PBMCs. The rearrangement uses TRBV28 and TRBJ1-2; D is unclear. This clonotype was obtained from a woman in her thirties or forties in good health and CMV-seropositive. As DNA, the CDR3 is TGTGCCAGCAGTTCGGAGATCTATGGCTACACCTTC. Protein sequence: CASSSEIYGYTF.